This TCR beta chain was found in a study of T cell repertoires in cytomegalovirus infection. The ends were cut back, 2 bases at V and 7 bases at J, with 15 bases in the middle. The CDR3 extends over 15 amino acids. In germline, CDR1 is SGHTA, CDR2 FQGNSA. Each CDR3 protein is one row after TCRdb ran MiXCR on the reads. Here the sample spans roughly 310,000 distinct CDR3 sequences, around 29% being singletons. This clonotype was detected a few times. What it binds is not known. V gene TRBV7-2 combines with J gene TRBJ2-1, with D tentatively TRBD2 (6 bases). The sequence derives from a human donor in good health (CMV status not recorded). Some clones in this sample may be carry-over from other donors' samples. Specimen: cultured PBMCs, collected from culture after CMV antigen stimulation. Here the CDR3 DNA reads TGTGCCAGCAGCTTAAGGCGGGGCGAAGGGAATGAGCAGTTCTTC. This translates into CASSLRRGEGNEQFF.